This T cell receptor beta chain was found in a study of shared clonotypes between healthy human individuals. The study's findings and limits: Enrolling few donors narrowed the genetic and exposure-history diversity that was represented. Relative to clonotypes present in all four donors, those not shared had lower generation probabilities.

The method was immunoSEQ multiplex PCR; TCRdb's version includes in-frame clones alone and lacks a portion of them. This sample has about 2.4 million clones, with approximately 93% found just once. Details on this clone: Antigen unknown.

Germline-derived CDR1 and CDR2 are SGHNT and YYREEE (reference sequence). This CDR3 has 16 amino acids. The germline V and J ends were trimmed by 4 bases and 1 base, with 17 bases remaining between them. The TCR originated in a young man in good health. Some clones in this sample may be carry-over from other donors' samples. This chain uses TRBV5-4 with TRBJ2-5; D not resolved. The sample consisted of naive CD4+ T cells from PBMCs. The subset was: CD45RA+ positively selected. Here the CDR3 reads CASSHDPRAAQETQYF. The CDR3 DNA follows: TGTGCCAGCAGCCATGACCCTAGGGCGGCCCAAGAGACCCAGTACTTC.